The rows below give T cell receptor beta chains drawn from one sample of a study of PD-L1 blockade in urothelial cancer. The method was immunoSEQ multiplex PCR; TCRdb's version includes in-frame clones alone and lacks a portion of them. The sample records fewer than 90,000 clones, around 90% being singletons. Sequencing was performed on PBMCs, taken around atezolizumab (anti-PD-L1) treatment. These receptors originate from an elderly woman with urothelial cancer. CDR3s include the opening cysteine and the closing phenylalanine or tryptophan. Each record gives: J gene, CDR3 length, V gene, D gene, clone size, CDR3 DNA, CDR3 protein. A D gene is named only where the DNA matches it firmly. Clone size, where shown, is once, few, many, or a class for clones that have expanded.

TRBJ1-5	15	TRBV19	TRBD1	-	TGTGCCAGTAGTATACTCCAGGGGGCCTATCAGCCCCAGCATTTT	CASSILQGAYQPQHF
TRBJ1-2	14	TRBV2	-	-	TGTGCCAGCAGTGGCGAGAGGGTCAACTATGGCTACACCTTC	CASSGERVNYGYTF
TRBJ1-2	13	TRBV14	-	-	TGTGCCAGCAGCCCCGACGGGTTCTATGGCTACACCTTC	CASSPDGFYGYTF
TRBJ1-1	15	TRBV9	-	-	TGTGCCAGCAGCGTACAGGGCCAAATGAACACTGAAGCTTTCTTT	CASSVQGQMNTEAFF
TRBJ2-1	12	TRBV7-9	TRBD2	few	TGTGCCAGCAGCTTCCTAGCGGATGAGCAGTTCTTC	CASSFLADEQFF
TRBJ2-2	15	TRBV19	TRBD1	-	TGTGCCAGTAGTAGGACAGGGTTGAACACCGGGGAGCTGTTTTTT	CASSRTGLNTGELFF
TRBJ2-2	16	TRBV11-2	-	-	TGTGCCAGCAGCTTAGGAGGGCCAGGGAGGACCGGGGAGCTGTTTTTT	CASSLGGPGRTGELFF
TRBJ1-2	16	TRBV5-4	TRBD1	-	TGTGCCAGCAGCCCCATACCGGGACAGGGGGACTATGGCTACACCTTC	CASSPIPGQGDYGYTF
TRBJ2-2	17	TRBV7-3	TRBD2	-	TGTGCCAGCAGCATACCCGGGACTAGCGGAGGAAGCGGGGAGCTGTTTTTT	CASSIPGTSGGSGELFF
TRBJ2-3	15	TRBV5-6	TRBD2	-	TGTGCCAGCAGCTCACTAGCGGGAGGGACAGATACGCAGTATTTT	CASSSLAGGTDTQYF
TRBJ2-7	17	TRBV11-2	TRBD2	once	TGTGCCAGCAGCTTAGGAATTAGCGGGAGGGCCCGCTACGAGCAGTACTTC	CASSLGISGRARYEQYF
TRBJ2-1	16	TRBV5-1	-	-	TGCGCCAGCAGCTTGGTAGGGCTAGCAGCGTACAATGAGCAGTTCTTC	CASSLVGLAAYNEQFF
TRBJ2-1	14	TRBV5-4	TRBD2	-	TGTGCCTCCCAGGCTAGCGGGATCTACAATGAGCAGTTCTTC	CASQASGIYNEQFF
TRBJ1-5	14	TRBV18	TRBD1	-	TGTGCCAGCTCAAGACAGGGTCTCCCTCAGCCCCAGCATTTT	CASSRQGLPQPQHF
TRBJ2-1	18	TRBV12-5	TRBD2	-	TGTGCTAGTGGTTTGGCGAATGGGACTAGCGGGCCTGTAAATGAGCAGTTCTTC	CASGLANGTSGPVNEQFF
TRBJ1-1	15	TRBV18	-	-	TGTGCCAGCTCACCACCGGGAGGGCAGGGGACTGAAGCTTTCTTT	CASSPPGGQGTEAFF
TRBJ2-1	15	TRBV27	-	-	TGTGCCAGCAGTTTAGAGGCGGGGTTCTACAATGAGCAGTTCTTC	CASSLEAGFYNEQFF
TRBJ1-1	12	TRBV2	-	few	TGTGCCAGCAGGGAGGCCGGCCGTGGAGCTTTCTTT	CASREAGRGAFF
TRBJ1-2	17	TRBV28	-	few	TGTGCCAGCAGTCCGGGGGATATTGGAGTGGGAATCTATGGCTACACCTTC	CASSPGDIGVGIYGYTF
TRBJ2-4	13	TRBV27	TRBD2	-	TGTGCCAGCAGTTTGACTAGCCAGAACATTCAGTACTTC	CASSLTSQNIQYF
TRBJ2-5	18	TRBV28	-	-	TGTGCCAGCAGCCTCGGATCGGGCAGGGTTATCCGGAAAGAGACCCAGTACTTC	CASSLGSGRVIRKETQYF
TRBJ1-5	14	TRBV7-2	-	-	TGTGCCAGCAGCTCCCCCGGGTCTAATCAGCCCCAGCATTTT	CASSSPGSNQPQHF
TRBJ1-5	11	TRBV2	-	-	TGTGCCAGCAGTCCGGGGTGGCCCCAGCATTTT	CASSPGWPQHF
TRBJ2-2	14	TRBV19	-	-	TGTGCCAGTAGTGGAGACTTGAACACCGGGGAGCTGTTTTTT	CASSGDLNTGELFF
TRBJ1-4	15	TRBV5-1	TRBD1	-	TGCGCCAGCAGCGGACAGGGTGCAACTAATGAAAAACTGTTTTTT	CASSGQGATNEKLFF
TRBJ2-5	15	TRBV18	-	-	TGTGCCAGCTCACCAAGGGCGGGTTCTCAAGAGACCCAGTACTTC	CASSPRAGSQETQYF
TRBJ1-1	14	TRBV6-1	-	-	TGTGCCAGCAGTGAAAGAACAGGGTACACTGAAGCTTTCTTT	CASSERTGYTEAFF
TRBJ1-1	16	TRBV19	TRBD1	-	TGTGCCAGTACCACACCGGGGGGATTGGGACAGGGGAGAGCTTTCTTT	CASTTPGGLGQGRAFF
TRBJ2-1	11	TRBV10-2	-	-	TGCGCCAGCAGGAGGACTGGAGAGCAGTTCTTC	CASRRTGEQFF
TRBJ1-3	16	TRBV7-3	-	-	TGTGCCAGCAGCCCCACAGGGTTCTGGGCCGGAAACACCATATATTTT	CASSPTGFWAGNTIYF
TRBJ2-1	14	TRBV29-1	TRBD2	-	TGCAGCGTCGCAACTAGCGGAGCCTACAATGAGCAGTTCTTC	CSVATSGAYNEQFF
TRBJ2-1	17	TRBV5-1	TRBD2	-	TGCGCCAGCAGCTTGGCCGGGACTAGCGGGAGGGGCGGTGAGCAGTTCTTC	CASSLAGTSGRGGEQFF
TRBJ2-1	16	TRBV5-1	-	once	TGCGCCAGCAGCTTGGTGACGGGGAAGAAGACGAATGAGCAGTTCTTC	CASSLVTGKKTNEQFF
TRBJ2-7	14	TRBV19	-	-	TGTGCCAGTAGTTCACCCAGGGTTGACTACGAGCAGTACTTC	CASSSPRVDYEQYF
TRBJ1-2	15	TRBV28	TRBD1	-	TGTGCCAGCAATCCTTTCGGGGACAGAGGCTATGGCTACACCTTC	CASNPFGDRGYGYTF
TRBJ1-2	11	TRBV6-1	-	-	TGTGCCAGCAGTGAAGTTGTGACAGCTTATTTC	CASSEVVTAYF
TRBJ2-7	15	TRBV2	TRBD2	-	TGTGCCAGCGGATTCTCCAGCGGGAGGGGGTACGAGCAGTACTTC	CASGFSSGRGYEQYF
TRBJ2-7	15	TRBV19	TRBD2	-	TGTGCCAGTAGTATAGCAGCGGGAGCTCGCTACGAGCAGTACTTC	CASSIAAGARYEQYF
TRBJ2-3	14	TRBV29-1	-	-	TGCAGCGTTACACACACGACTAGCACAGATACGCAGTATTTT	CSVTHTTSTDTQYF
TRBJ2-2	16	TRBV18	-	-	TGTGCCAGCTCGCCCGTCCTAGCGAAGAACACCGGGGAGCTGTTTTTT	CASSPVLAKNTGELFF
TRBJ2-7	14	TRBV11-1	TRBD1	-	TGTGCCAGCAGCAGAAGACAGGGCTCCTACGAGCAGTACTTC	CASSRRQGSYEQYF
TRBJ2-7	16	TRBV28	-	-	TGTGCCAGCAGTTCCAAACCCCGGACAGTCTCCTACGAGCAGTACTTC	CASSSKPRTVSYEQYF
TRBJ1-2	13	TRBV7-2	-	-	TGTGCCAGCAGCCGCAACAGGGAAGGGGGCTACACCTTC	CASSRNREGGYTF
TRBJ1-5	18	TRBV10-1	TRBD1	-	TGCGCCAGCAGTCTCTTGATGATTGACAGGGGAGGCAATCAGCCCCAGCATTTT	CASSLLMIDRGGNQPQHF
TRBJ1-2	14	TRBV5-1	-	-	TGCGCCAGCAGCCAGGGGACCACTAACTATGGCTACACCTTC	CASSQGTTNYGYTF
TRBJ2-1	13	TRBV11-3	TRBD1	-	TGTGCCAGCAGCTTAGTGAGGGGGCATGAGCAGTTCTTC	CASSLVRGHEQFF
TRBJ1-5	15	TRBV28	TRBD1	-	TGTGCCAGCGGCTTACCCGGGACAGTAAATCAGCCCCAGCATTTT	CASGLPGTVNQPQHF
TRBJ2-7	16	TRBV21-1	-	-	TGTGCCAGCAGCAAAGGACTCCAGGGGGGATCCTACGAGCAGTACTTC	CASSKGLQGGSYEQYF
TRBJ1-5	14	TRBV19	TRBD1	-	TGTGCCAGTAGGGGCCAGGGGGCAAGCCAGCCCCAGCATTTT	CASRGQGASQPQHF
TRBJ1-1	13	TRBV29-1	-	-	TGCAGCGCTTCCCTGACAGCTGGCACTGAAGCTTTCTTT	CSASLTAGTEAFF
TRBJ1-5	15	TRBV19	TRBD1	-	TGTGCCAGTAGTATCCCGACAGGGCAGGGACAGCCCCAGCATTTT	CASSIPTGQGQPQHF
TRBJ2-7	15	TRBV9	-	-	TGTGCCAGCAGCGTCGACTTTGGGGGACTCGGCGAGCAGTACTTC	CASSVDFGGLGEQYF
TRBJ2-3	14	TRBV4-1	-	-	TGCGCCAGCAGCCCCTATTCTCCCACAGATACGCAGTATTTT	CASSPYSPTDTQYF